This T cell receptor beta chain was sequenced for a study of T cells in women clearing cervical HPV infection. Looking at the study overall: Case blood drawn at lesion detection; control blood after infection cleared. Study-wide results and caveats: TRBV6-7 relative abundance averaged roughly 0.099% in cases and under 0.2% in controls. Associations may precede or follow infection; HPV-specific or memory T cells were not isolated.

CDR3 length: 16 residues. V trimming: 4 bases; J trimming: 0 bases; junction bases outside the gene matches: 9. Germline-derived CDR1 and CDR2 are MNHNS and SASEGT. Points on this clone: Its antigen is currently unknown. Read sequence stops 3 residues before the CDR3 end, and the germline J gene provides the missing end.

Sequenced by immunoSEQ multiplex PCR; TCRdb stores in-frame clones only, minus some. This listing includes 15,000 or so clones. The chain carries TRBV6-1 and TRBJ2-7; 7 bases fit TRBD1. Sequences were obtained from blood buffy coat. This TCR came from a woman between 18 and 69 years old with a cervical HPV16 infection that either progressed to CIN3+ or cleared (not recorded which). CDR3 bases read: TGTGCCAGCAGTGCGACAGGGATCCCTTTCTCCTACGAG. Translated, it gives CASSATGIPFSYE. The entire CDR3 protein reads CASSATGIPFSYEQYF.